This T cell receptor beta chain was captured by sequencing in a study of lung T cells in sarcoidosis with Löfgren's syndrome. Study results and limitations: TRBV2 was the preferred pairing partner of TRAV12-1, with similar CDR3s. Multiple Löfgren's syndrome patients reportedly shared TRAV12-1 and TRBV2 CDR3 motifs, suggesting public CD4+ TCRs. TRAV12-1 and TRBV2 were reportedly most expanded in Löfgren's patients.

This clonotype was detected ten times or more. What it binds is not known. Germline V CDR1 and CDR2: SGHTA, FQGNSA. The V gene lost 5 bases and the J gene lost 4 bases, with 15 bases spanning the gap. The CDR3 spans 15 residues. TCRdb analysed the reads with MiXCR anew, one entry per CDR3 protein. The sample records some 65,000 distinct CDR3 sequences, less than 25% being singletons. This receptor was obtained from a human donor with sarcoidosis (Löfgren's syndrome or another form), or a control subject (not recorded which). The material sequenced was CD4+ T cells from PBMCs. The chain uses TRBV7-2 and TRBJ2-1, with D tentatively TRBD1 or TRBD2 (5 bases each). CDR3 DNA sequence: TGTGCCAGCAGCAACGGGGACCCTAAATACAATGAGCAGTTCTTC. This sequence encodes CASSNGDPKYNEQFF.